The T cell receptor (beta chain) under discussion was sequenced for a study of blood T cell repertoires in COVID-19. Study-level background: Samples came from the United States, Italy and Spain, spanning acute and convalescent COVID-19. PBMCs, B-cell-depleted T cells, or T cells provided the cDNA or gDNA that made up the material.

The ends lost 6 bases at V and 6 bases at J; junction bases unmatched: 10. In germline, CDR1 is KGHSH, CDR2 LQKENI. The CDR3 is 14 residues long. Clones were sequenced by immunoSEQ multiplex PCR, and TCRdb holds only the in-frame ones, with some missing. In the table there are about 50,000 clones, 89% of which are singletons. The rearrangement links TRBV18 to TRBJ2-7, with 8 bases aligning to TRBD1. This TCR was sampled from a human donor in a cohort sampled during active COVID-19. Sequencing was performed on peripheral blood. CDR3 in DNA: TGTGCCAGCTCCGGACAGGGCCCCCCGGTCGAGCAGTACTTC. It encodes CASSGQGPPVEQYF.